A single sample is the source of the 22 T cell receptor beta chains below, sequenced in a study of T cell repertoires in cytomegalovirus infection. TCRdb reprocessed the reads via MiXCR and lists one record per CDR3 protein. The table includes some 220,000 distinct CDR3 sequences, approximately 13% detected once. The sample comprised PBMCs. The receptors were gathered from a human donor in good health (CMV status not recorded). Some clones in this sample may be carry-over from other donors' samples.

On this clonotype: A read error may be the cause here, since a much bigger clone is one base away. The chain has TRBV28 and TRBJ1-5; D uncertain. The germline V gene has CDR1 MDHEN and CDR2 SYDVKM. The CDR3 has 15 residues. The V gene lost 3 bases and the J gene lost 2 bases, with 11 bases spanning the gap. The chain's CDR3 is CASSFRLNGNQPQHF. CDR3 nucleotide sequence: TGTGCCAGCAGTTTTAGGCTAAACGGCAATCAGCCCCAGCATTTT.

This clonotype was detected a few times. CDR3 sequence reads: CSVVLGTDTQYF. As DNA, the CDR3 is TGCAGCGTTGTTTTAGGGACAGATACGCAGTATTTT. The gene calls are TRBV29-1 and TRBJ2-3; D remains unclear. The length of the CDR3 is 12 residues. V lost 4 bases to trimming and J lost 3 bases, with 8 bases between them. The V gene's germline CDR1 is SQVTM and CDR2 ANQGSEA.

This chain connects TRBV24-1 to TRBJ2-7, with TRBD1 matching 9 bases. This CDR3 comprises 14 residues. V lost 4 bases and J lost 4; bases outside the gene matches: 4. The V gene's germline CDR1 is KGHDR and CDR2 SFDVKD. The CDR3: CATSDRGQGYEQYF. The CDR3 region has the DNA TGTGCCACCAGTGACCGGGGACAGGGATACGAGCAGTACTTC.

This clonotype has ten or more counts. This chain uses TRBV12-3 or TRBV12-4 with TRBJ2-5; D perhaps matches TRBD1 (5 bases). This CDR3 has 12 amino acids. Trimming took off 3 bases at V and 10 bases at J, with 12 bases between the two ends. DNA of the CDR3: TGTGCCAGCAGTTTGCTTTCAGGGATCCAGTACTTC. It yields the protein CASSLLSGIQYF.

The genes are TRBV14 and TRBJ2-7; possibly TRBD1 for D (5 bases). The length of the CDR3 is 15 residues. Germline V gene data show CDR1 as SGHDN and CDR2 as FVKESK. V was pared by 3 bases and J by 4 bases, with 16 bases between. DNA of the CDR3: TGTGCCAGCAGCCATAAAGGGGTAGGGCCATACGAGCAGTACTTC. It encodes CASSHKGVGPYEQYF.

This clonotype was detected ten times or more. J is TRBJ2-7 and V is TRBV7-2; 7 bases are a match to TRBD2. CDR1 and CDR2 from the germline V gene are SGHTA and FQGNSA. This CDR3 is built from 15 residues. J gave up 2 bases and V 1 base, and 5 bases lay outside the gene matches. Here the CDR3 reads CASSLVGRNPYEQYF. The CDR3 DNA reads TGTGCCAGCAGCTTAGTCGGGAGGAACCCCTACGAGCAGTACTTC.

V gene TRBV2 combines with J gene TRBJ1-3; possible D gene TRBD1, 5 bases. Germline CDR1 reads SNHLY; CDR2 reads FYNNEI. Deletions cut 8 bases from V and 0 bases from J, with 14 bases between. The CDR3 totals 15 residues. The CDR3 sequence is CASGPGLFSGNTIYF. The DNA for the CDR3 is TGTGCCAGCGGACCGGGACTGTTCTCTGGAAACACCATATATTTT. Variable domain in full (rest from reference TRBV2 and TRBJ1-3): EPEVTQTPSHQVTQMGQEVILRCVPISNHLYFYWYRQILGQKVEFLVSFYNNEISEKSEIFDDQFSVERPDGSNFTLKIRSTKLEDSAMYFCASGPGLFSGNTIYFGEGSWLTVV.

This clonotype was detected many times. The chain recombines TRBV7-3 with TRBJ2-5; TRBD2 matches 15 bases. Trimming at V came to 5 bases and at J to 2 bases, leaving 3 bases not matched to a gene. The length of the CDR3 is 16 residues. Germline CDR1 is SGHTA and CDR2 is FQGTGA. This chain's CDR3 is CASSQGLAGGQETQYF. The CDR3, as DNA: TGTGCCAGCAGCCAGGGACTAGCGGGAGGACAAGAGACCCAGTACTTC.

V is TRBV5-6 and J is TRBJ2-3; TRBD1 matches 9 bases. Trimming cost V 4 bases and J 6 bases; bases outside gene matches: 12. The germline V gene has CDR1 SGHDT and CDR2 YYEEEE. CDR3 size: 16 residues. The CDR3 loop reads CASSGYRGREFDTQYF. The DNA for the CDR3 is TGTGCCAGCAGCGGGTACAGGGGGCGCGAGTTTGATACGCAGTATTTT.

The chain uses TRBV4-3 and TRBJ2-7; D remains unclear. The CDR3 extends over 13 amino acids. Germline lookup yields CDR1 LGHNA and CDR2 YSLEER. The V gene lost 3 bases and the J gene lost 7 bases, with 13 bases spanning the gap. The CDR3 reads CASSHRVDGEQYF. The DNA of the CDR3 is TGCGCCAGCAGCCACCGAGTGGACGGGGAGCAGTACTTC.

The genes are TRBV28 and TRBJ1-1; D unclear. Germline loops: CDR1 MDHEN, CDR2 SYDVKM. Deletions cut 8 bases from V and 3 bases from J, with 7 bases between. This CDR3 is built from 11 residues. The CDR3 loop is CASRTYTEAFF. The CDR3 DNA is TGTGCCAGCCGCACCTACACTGAAGCTTTCTTT.

This clonotype appeared many times. This chain links TRBV7-2 with TRBJ2-5, with TRBD2 matching 11 bases. Germline V gives CDR1 SGHTA, CDR2 FQGNSA. The length of the CDR3 is 14 residues. The junction had 4 bases not matched to a gene; V was cut back by 5 bases and J by 5 bases. Written as DNA, the CDR3 is TGTGCCAGCAGCAAGACTAGCGGGGTTGAGACCCAGTACTTC. Its protein product is CASSKTSGVETQYF.

The rearrangement joins TRBV5-6 to TRBJ1-6, with no clear D. Trimming removed 0 bases from V and 6 bases from J, with 10 bases in between. CDR3 length: 15 residues. Germline loops: CDR1 SGHDT, CDR2 YYEEEE. The CDR3 region has the DNA TGTGCCAGCAGCTTGGTCTTTGACCGTAATTCACCCCTCCACTTT. Residues: CASSLVFDRNSPLHF.

This clonotype has a count of ten or more. The chain combines TRBV19 with TRBJ1-5, with no clear D. From germline, CDR1 is LNHDA and CDR2 SQIVND (reference sequence). The CDR3 has 16 residues. V lost 1 base and J lost 3, with 13 bases in between. Written as DNA, the CDR3 is TGTGCCAGTAGTATAGCCCCGGCAAGGGTCAATCAGCCCCAGCATTTT. It specifies CASSIAPARVNQPQHF.

The sample holds many counts of this clonotype. This chain links TRBV19 with TRBJ2-2; D is unclear. The V gene lost 5 bases and the J gene lost 7 bases, with 17 bases spanning the gap. This CDR3 has 15 residues. In germline, CDR1 is LNHDA, CDR2 SQIVND (reference sequence). For the CDR3, the DNA is TGTGCCAGTAGTGACGGCAGGCGTGGGGTCGGGGAGCTGTTTTTT. It codes for CASSDGRRGVGELFF.

This clonotype was recorded many times. V usage is TRBV7-2 and J usage is TRBJ2-1, with D possibly TRBD2 on 5 matching bases. Per germline, CDR1 SGHTA and CDR2 FQGNSA. The CDR3 runs to 16 residues. The V gene lost 1 base and the J gene lost 1 base, with 11 bases spanning the gap. The CDR3: CASSLGYLASYNEQFF. CDR3 bases: TGTGCCAGCAGCTTAGGATATCTAGCTTCCTACAATGAGCAGTTCTTC.

This clonotype has a handful of counts. CDR3 loop: CASRGRGRANTGELFF. The CDR3 bases are TGTGCCAGTAGAGGGCGGGGGCGCGCGAACACCGGGGAGCTGTTTTTT. The rearrangement uses TRBV19 and TRBJ2-2; weak D call: TRBD2 (7 bases). Germline V gene sequence: CDR1 LNHDA, CDR2 SQIVND (reference sequence). The ends were cut back, 6 bases at V and 0 bases at J, with 14 bases in the middle. The CDR3 is 16 amino acids.

At least ten counts were recorded for this clonotype. This chain links TRBV7-2 with TRBJ1-4; TRBD1 agrees at 7 bases. The length of the CDR3 is 14 residues. Germline V CDR1 and CDR2: SGHTA, FQGNSA. The V segment lost 3 bases and the J segment 5 bases; nucleotides outside the gene matches: 3. In nucleotides, the CDR3 is TGTGCCAGCAGCTTCTCAGGGGGGAATGAAAAACTGTTTTTT. Its translation: CASSFSGGNEKLFF.

There are many counts of this clonotype. The chain recombines TRBV19 with TRBJ1-5; D may be TRBD1 (6 bases). The germline V and J ends were trimmed by 4 bases and 1 base, with 11 bases remaining between them. Germline V CDR1 and CDR2: LNHDA, SQIVND (reference sequence). This CDR3 comprises 15 residues. CDR3 nucleotide sequence: TGTGCCAGTAGTACGGGGGGCCGGAGCAATCAGCCCCAGCATTTT. It is translated as CASSTGGRSNQPQHF.

This clonotype was seen at least ten times. The chain combines TRBV15 with TRBJ2-7; TRBD1 agrees at 12 bases. Trimming took 5 bases from V and 7 from J; bases not matched to a gene: 21. The CDR3 covers 19 residues. Germline V gene data show CDR1 as LNHNV and CDR2 as YYDKDF (reference sequence). The CDR3 region is CATSARSSGTGGEVREQYF. The CDR3 DNA reads as TGTGCCACCAGCGCGAGATCGTCCGGGACAGGGGGCGAAGTGAGGGAGCAGTACTTC.

As for this clonotype: Being one base from a much bigger clone, this may be a read error. The conserved phenylalanine or tryptophan normally closing the CDR3 is absent here, so this likely arose from a read error. The chain joins TRBV12-3 or TRBV12-4 to TRBJ2-1, with 14 bases identical to TRBD2. The CDR3 runs to 15 residues. V shed 6 bases and J 9 bases; nucleotides not matched to a gene: 7. Here the CDR3 DNA reads TGTGCCAGCAGGGGGACTAGCGGGAGTTTTGTTGAGCAGTTCTCC. Its translation is CASRGTSGSFVEQFS.

The chain links TRBV28 to TRBJ2-1; D is perhaps TRBD1 (5 bases). Germline values: CDR1 MDHEN, CDR2 SYDVKM. The CDR3 sequence is 11 residues long. The V end was cut by 6 bases, the J end by 11 bases, with 11 bases between. The CDR3 DNA sequence: TGTGCCAGCAGCGAACAGGTCCAGCAGTTCTTC. This gives the protein CASSEQVQQFF.